This record concerns one TCR beta chain sequence. Its antigen remains unknown. Patients were ineligible given autoimmune disease history or systemic immunosuppression. Assay used: immunoSEQ multiplex PCR; TCRdb lists only in-frame clones, some missing. Of under 85,000 clones listed, roughly 87% are singletons. This record comes from a study of OX40 agonist ivuxolimab in advanced cancers. General observations from the study: In CD8+ T cells, expanded clones were on average more numerous than in CD4+.

Germline V lookup: CDR1 MRHNA, CDR2 SNTAGT. V lost 0 bases and J lost 4, with 11 bases in between. The CDR3 is 15 amino acids. The V gene is TRBV6-4, the J gene TRBJ2-3; possible D gene TRBD2, 5 bases. This clonotype originated in an adult with an advanced solid tumor such as melanoma, head and neck, liver or kidney cancer. This material consisted of CD4+ or CD8+ T cells sorted from blood, taken in a trial of the OX40 agonist ivuxolimab. The CDR3: CASSDSSVGADTQYF. CDR3 DNA sequence: TGTGCCAGCAGTGACTCGAGCGTCGGGGCAGATACGCAGTATTTT.